What follows is one T cell receptor beta chain and its context. What it binds is not known. This sample is drawn from a study of CD8 T cells in ankylosing spondylitis. Study results and caveats: For ankylosing spondylitis blood, a TCR beta motif of under 10 highly homologous variants appeared characteristic.

Trimming shortened V by 3 bases and J by 2 bases, and 5 bases separated the two germline ends. Germline lookup yields CDR1 SGHTA and CDR2 FQGNSA. The CDR3 is 13 residues long. Libraries of TCR beta came from quantitative 5'-RACE with molecular barcodes. TCRdb re-called the 5' RACE reads through MiXCR, storing one row per CDR3 protein. The sample lists about 500,000 distinct CDR3 sequences; about 12% were seen once. The sample was blood, either unsorted or a sorted T cell fraction (not recorded which). V usage is TRBV7-2 and J usage is TRBJ1-3; D is uncertain. This clonotype was obtained from a male donor with ankylosing spondylitis. In nucleotides, the CDR3 is TGTGCCAGCAGCTTTCCCGCTGGAAACACCATATATTTT. It encodes CASSFPAGNTIYF.